This TCR beta chain was identified during a study of T cells expressing NK-cell markers. As for the study in general: Sorted CD3+CD56-NKG2C+, CD3+CD56+NKG2C+ and CD3+CD56+NKG2C- T cells supplied the TCR beta repertoires. One of the eight sequenced donors was seronegative, whereas the other seven were HCMV-seropositive. Whole-study results and caveats: NKG2C+ dominant clonotypes from over 5 donors made up roughly 1.0-8% of CD8+ T cells.

The CDR3 totals 15 residues. CDR1 is MNHEY, CDR2 SMNVEV, per germline (reference sequence). UMIs were included in TCR beta cDNA generated by 5'RACE template switching. Using the 5' RACE reads, TCRdb records one entry per CDR3 protein without DNA. The specimen's table records 500,000 to 700,000 distinct CDR3 sequences. To note about this clonotype: Its antigen is currently unknown.

The specimen sequenced was blood T cells: a sorted CD56 or NKG2C T cell subset, CD4+ or CD8+ T cells, or bulk PBMC T cells (not recorded which). This receptor was obtained from a man between 18 and 35 years old in good health. This sequence joins TRBV27 and TRBJ1-4. The CDR3 protein is CASSSLTGFNEKLFF.